This is a list of T cell receptor beta chains from one sample in a study of OX40 agonist ivuxolimab in advanced cancers. Some clones are missing from TCRdb's copy, which holds only in-frame ones; the method was immunoSEQ multiplex PCR. The data hold tens of thousands of clones, with approximately 82% observed a single time. The sample in question was CD4+ or CD8+ T cells sorted from blood, obtained in a trial of the OX40 agonist ivuxolimab. Receptors originate from an adult with an advanced solid tumor such as melanoma, head and neck, liver or kidney cancer. Each CDR3 is given with its conserved first and last residue. Fields, in order: D gene, J gene, V gene, clone size, CDR3 protein, CDR3 DNA. D genes are given only for firm matches. Size is stated for part of the rows, as once, few or many counts, or as a class when the clone is expanded.

D gene: NA; J gene: TRBJ2-1; V gene: TRBV5-8; clone size: NA; CDR3 protein: CASSLMASVRSYNEQFF; CDR3 DNA: TGTGCCAGCAGCTTGATGGCTAGCGTCCGCTCCTACAATGAGCAGTTCTTC
D gene: TRBD1; J gene: TRBJ2-2; V gene: TRBV19; clone size: NA; CDR3 protein: CASSTGTGGTGELFF; CDR3 DNA: TGTGCCAGTAGTACCGGGACAGGGGGCACCGGGGAGCTGTTTTTT
D gene: TRBD1; J gene: TRBJ2-6; V gene: TRBV5-8; clone size: once; CDR3 protein: CASSPDRGSGANVLTF; CDR3 DNA: TGTGCCAGCAGCCCGGACAGGGGCTCTGGGGCCAACGTCCTGACTTTC
D gene: TRBD1; J gene: TRBJ2-3; V gene: TRBV6-4; clone size: NA; CDR3 protein: CASSPGQGRDTQYF; CDR3 DNA: TGTGCCAGCAGTCCTGGACAGGGAAGGGATACGCAGTATTTT
D gene: NA; J gene: TRBJ2-7; V gene: TRBV4-2; clone size: NA; CDR3 protein: CASSNHLSGASYEQYF; CDR3 DNA: TGTGCCAGCAGCAACCACCTCTCGGGGGCCTCCTACGAGCAGTACTTC
D gene: TRBD1; J gene: TRBJ2-7; V gene: TRBV6-5; clone size: NA; CDR3 protein: CASARRDRGAEQYF; CDR3 DNA: TGTGCCAGCGCTCGGCGGGACAGGGGGGCCGAGCAGTACTTC
D gene: TRBD2; J gene: TRBJ2-3; V gene: TRBV19; clone size: NA; CDR3 protein: CASSQPGGTSGTQYF; CDR3 DNA: TGTGCCAGTAGTCAACCGGGAGGGACCTCAGGAACGCAGTATTTT
D gene: NA; J gene: TRBJ1-3; V gene: TRBV7-8; clone size: NA; CDR3 protein: CASSLTFSGNTIYF; CDR3 DNA: TGTGCCAGCAGCTTGACATTCTCTGGAAACACCATATATTTT
D gene: NA; J gene: TRBJ2-2; V gene: TRBV5-1; clone size: NA; CDR3 protein: CASSLGGSVPGELFF; CDR3 DNA: TGCGCCAGCAGCTTGGGGGGCTCGGTCCCCGGGGAGCTGTTTTTT
D gene: NA; J gene: TRBJ1-2; V gene: TRBV14; clone size: NA; CDR3 protein: CASSLWAGSGFRGYTF; CDR3 DNA: TGTGCCAGCAGCCTTTGGGCAGGGTCTGGGTTTCGTGGCTACACCTTC
D gene: NA; J gene: TRBJ2-7; V gene: TRBV29-1; clone size: NA; CDR3 protein: CSVRGGRNEQYF; CDR3 DNA: TGCAGCGTTCGAGGAGGTAGGAACGAGCAGTACTTC
D gene: NA; J gene: TRBJ2-1; V gene: TRBV7-2; clone size: NA; CDR3 protein: CASSGNALKGEQFF; CDR3 DNA: TGTGCCAGCAGCGGAAACGCCCTTAAGGGAGAGCAGTTCTTC
D gene: TRBD2; J gene: TRBJ2-3; V gene: TRBV14; clone size: NA; CDR3 protein: CASSRLQRGTTDTQYF; CDR3 DNA: TGTGCCAGCAGCCGATTACAGCGGGGTACCACAGATACGCAGTATTTT
D gene: TRBD1; J gene: TRBJ2-3; V gene: TRBV9; clone size: NA; CDR3 protein: CASSVGTLQGDTQYF; CDR3 DNA: TGTGCCAGCAGCGTAGGGACGTTACAGGGGGATACGCAGTATTTT
D gene: NA; J gene: TRBJ1-6; V gene: TRBV7-9; clone size: once; CDR3 protein: CASSLLTGRPNSPLHF; CDR3 DNA: TGTGCCAGCAGCTTATTAACCGGACGCCCCAATTCACCCCTCCACTTT
D gene: NA; J gene: TRBJ2-3; V gene: TRBV18; clone size: once; CDR3 protein: CASSPLYLSRSTDTQYF; CDR3 DNA: TGTGCCAGCTCACCATTGTATTTGAGTCGATCCACAGATACGCAGTATTTT
D gene: NA; J gene: TRBJ1-1; V gene: TRBV5-1; clone size: few; CDR3 protein: CASSLSGLNTEAFF; CDR3 DNA: TGCGCCAGCAGCTTGTCGGGGTTGAACACTGAAGCTTTCTTT
D gene: TRBD2; J gene: TRBJ2-3; V gene: TRBV7-3; clone size: NA; CDR3 protein: CASSTSGGARDTQYF; CDR3 DNA: TGTGCCAGCAGCACGAGCGGGGGGGCGAGAGATACGCAGTATTTT
D gene: NA; J gene: TRBJ2-7; V gene: TRBV5-6; clone size: NA; CDR3 protein: CASSLGGASYEQYF; CDR3 DNA: TGTGCCAGCAGCTTGGGGGGTGCCTCCTACGAGCAGTACTTC
D gene: NA; J gene: TRBJ2-3; V gene: TRBV5-1; clone size: NA; CDR3 protein: CASSLGGHSTDTQYF; CDR3 DNA: TGCGCCAGCAGCCTTGGGGGGCACAGCACAGATACGCAGTATTTT
D gene: TRBD1; J gene: TRBJ1-2; V gene: TRBV29-1; clone size: NA; CDR3 protein: CSLGTGTNYGYTF; CDR3 DNA: TGCAGCCTTGGGACAGGGACTAACTATGGCTACACCTTC
D gene: NA; J gene: TRBJ2-2; V gene: TRBV9; clone size: NA; CDR3 protein: CASSGENTGELFF; CDR3 DNA: TGTGCCAGCAGCGGAGAGAACACCGGGGAGCTGTTTTTT
D gene: NA; J gene: TRBJ1-2; V gene: TRBV6-6; clone size: NA; CDR3 protein: CASSSEGGIDYGYTF; CDR3 DNA: TGTGCCAGCAGTTCGGAGGGAGGCATAGACTATGGCTACACCTTC
D gene: NA; J gene: TRBJ2-7; V gene: TRBV7-2; clone size: NA; CDR3 protein: CASSPEPGPYEQYF; CDR3 DNA: TGTGCCAGCAGCCCGGAACCAGGACCCTACGAGCAGTACTTC
D gene: NA; J gene: TRBJ1-3; V gene: TRBV7-9; clone size: NA; CDR3 protein: CASRPSSGNTIYF; CDR3 DNA: TGTGCCAGCAGGCCGAGCTCTGGAAACACCATATATTTT
D gene: NA; J gene: TRBJ1-6; V gene: TRBV14; clone size: few; CDR3 protein: CASSQVGFPYSPLHF; CDR3 DNA: TGTGCCAGCAGCCAAGTCGGCTTCCCGTACTCACCCCTCCACTTT
D gene: NA; J gene: TRBJ2-5; V gene: TRBV7-9; clone size: NA; CDR3 protein: CASSPQPQETQYF; CDR3 DNA: TGTGCCAGCAGCCCCCAGCCGCAGGAGACCCAGTACTTC
D gene: NA; J gene: TRBJ1-5; V gene: TRBV6-1; clone size: NA; CDR3 protein: CASSEAPTGKGQPQHF; CDR3 DNA: TGTGCCAGCAGTGAAGCGCCTACAGGGAAGGGTCAGCCCCAGCATTTT
D gene: TRBD1; J gene: TRBJ2-7; V gene: TRBV18; clone size: NA; CDR3 protein: CASSLTLGGDEQYF; CDR3 DNA: TGTGCCAGCTCCCTCACCTTAGGGGGCGACGAGCAGTACTTC
D gene: NA; J gene: TRBJ1-3; V gene: TRBV30; clone size: NA; CDR3 protein: CACQGSGNTIYF; CDR3 DNA: TGTGCCTGCCAAGGGTCTGGAAACACCATATATTTT
D gene: TRBD2; J gene: TRBJ2-3; V gene: TRBV6-5; clone size: few; CDR3 protein: CASNDDVGGTDTQYF; CDR3 DNA: TGTGCCAGCAATGACGACGTGGGGGGGACAGATACGCAGTATTTT
D gene: NA; J gene: TRBJ2-1; V gene: TRBV5-6; clone size: NA; CDR3 protein: CASSSMGNEQFF; CDR3 DNA: TGTGCCAGCAGCTCGATGGGGAATGAGCAGTTCTTC
D gene: TRBD2; J gene: TRBJ2-3; V gene: TRBV5-1; clone size: NA; CDR3 protein: CASSILAGDTDTQYF; CDR3 DNA: TGCGCCAGCAGTATCCTAGCGGGGGACACAGATACGCAGTATTTT
D gene: NA; J gene: TRBJ1-3; V gene: TRBV7-8; clone size: NA; CDR3 protein: CASSSRQVVGNTIYF; CDR3 DNA: TGTGCCAGCAGCTCCCGCCAAGTAGTTGGAAACACCATATATTTT
D gene: TRBD1; J gene: TRBJ1-2; V gene: TRBV30; clone size: NA; CDR3 protein: CAWSRQGSRGGYTF; CDR3 DNA: TGTGCCTGGAGTCGACAGGGGAGTCGGGGGGGCTACACCTTC
D gene: NA; J gene: TRBJ1-2; V gene: TRBV19; clone size: NA; CDR3 protein: CASSLLFDSRYGYTF; CDR3 DNA: TGTGCCAGTAGCCTCCTTTTCGATTCAAGGTATGGCTACACCTTC
D gene: NA; J gene: TRBJ1-1; V gene: TRBV11-1; clone size: NA; CDR3 protein: CASSSLITEGVRNTEAFF; CDR3 DNA: TGTGCCAGCAGCTCTCTCATTACGGAAGGAGTAAGGAACACTGAAGCTTTCTTT
D gene: TRBD1; J gene: TRBJ1-6; V gene: TRBV11-1; clone size: NA; CDR3 protein: CASSLAQGSGSPLHF; CDR3 DNA: TGTGCCAGCAGCTTGGCACAGGGGAGCGGTTCACCCCTCCACTTT
D gene: TRBD1; J gene: TRBJ1-2; V gene: TRBV28; clone size: NA; CDR3 protein: CASSSGNTGGTHAGYTF; CDR3 DNA: TGTGCCAGCAGTTCGGGGAACACAGGGGGCACACACGCTGGCTACACCTTC
D gene: TRBD1; J gene: TRBJ2-5; V gene: TRBV2; clone size: NA; CDR3 protein: CARSAGPTGSRQETQYF; CDR3 DNA: TGTGCCAGGAGCGCTGGCCCGACAGGGAGTAGGCAAGAGACCCAGTACTTC
D gene: NA; J gene: TRBJ2-6; V gene: TRBV6-6; clone size: once; CDR3 protein: CASRQGPPEVLTF; CDR3 DNA: TGTGCCAGCAGACAGGGACCCCCAGAAGTCCTGACTTTC
D gene: TRBD2; J gene: TRBJ2-5; V gene: TRBV30; clone size: NA; CDR3 protein: CAWGTSGGRETQYF; CDR3 DNA: TGTGCCTGGGGGACTAGCGGGGGCCGGGAGACCCAGTACTTC
D gene: NA; J gene: TRBJ1-2; V gene: TRBV6-1; clone size: NA; CDR3 protein: CASNEGLRYGYTF; CDR3 DNA: TGTGCCAGCAATGAGGGACTTCGCTATGGCTACACCTTC
D gene: NA; J gene: TRBJ1-4; V gene: TRBV18; clone size: few; CDR3 protein: CASSPDRGKLFF; CDR3 DNA: TGTGCCAGCTCACCCGACCGGGGAAAACTGTTTTTT
D gene: NA; J gene: TRBJ1-6; V gene: TRBV11-1; clone size: few; CDR3 protein: CASSSPPGGSRYNSPLHF; CDR3 DNA: TGTGCCAGCAGCTCCCCTCCGGGGGGCAGCCGATATAATTCACCCCTCCACTTT
D gene: TRBD1; J gene: TRBJ1-6; V gene: TRBV25-1; clone size: NA; CDR3 protein: CASSESRTGNSPLHF; CDR3 DNA: TGTGCCAGCAGTGAATCTCGGACAGGGAACTCACCCCTCCACTTT
D gene: TRBD1; J gene: TRBJ1-2; V gene: TRBV9; clone size: few; CDR3 protein: CASSALTGGVYGYTF; CDR3 DNA: TGTGCCAGCAGCGCCCTCACAGGGGGCGTCTATGGCTACACCTTC